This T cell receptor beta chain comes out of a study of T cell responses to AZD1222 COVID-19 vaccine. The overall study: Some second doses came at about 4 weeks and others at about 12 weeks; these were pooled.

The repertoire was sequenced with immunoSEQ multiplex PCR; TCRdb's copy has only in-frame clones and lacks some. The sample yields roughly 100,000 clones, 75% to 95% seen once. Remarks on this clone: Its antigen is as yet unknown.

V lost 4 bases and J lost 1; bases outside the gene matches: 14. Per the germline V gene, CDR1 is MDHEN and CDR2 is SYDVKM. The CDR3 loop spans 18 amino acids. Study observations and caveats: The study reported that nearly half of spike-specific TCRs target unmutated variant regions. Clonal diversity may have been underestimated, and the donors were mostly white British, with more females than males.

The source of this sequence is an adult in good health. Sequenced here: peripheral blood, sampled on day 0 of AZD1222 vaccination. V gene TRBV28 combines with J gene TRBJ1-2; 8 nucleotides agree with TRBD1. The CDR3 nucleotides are TGTGCCAGCAGTTCCTACCTGACAGGGGCGACCCTTAACTATGGCTACACCTTC. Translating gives CASSSYLTGATLNYGYTF.